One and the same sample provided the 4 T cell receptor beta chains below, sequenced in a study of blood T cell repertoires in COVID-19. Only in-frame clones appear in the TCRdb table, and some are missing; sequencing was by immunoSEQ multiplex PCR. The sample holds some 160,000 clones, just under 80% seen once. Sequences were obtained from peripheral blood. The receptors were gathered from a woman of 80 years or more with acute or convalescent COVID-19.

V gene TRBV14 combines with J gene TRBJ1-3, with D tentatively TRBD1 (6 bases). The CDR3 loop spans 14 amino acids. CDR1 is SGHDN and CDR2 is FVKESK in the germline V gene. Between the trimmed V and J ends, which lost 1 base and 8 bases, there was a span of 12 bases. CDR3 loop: CASSQGTATYTIYF. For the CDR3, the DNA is TGTGCCAGCAGCCAAGGGACAGCGACCTACACCATATATTTT. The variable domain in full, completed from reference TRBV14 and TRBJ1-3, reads EAGVTQFPSHSVIEKGQTVTLRCDPISGHDNLYWYRRVMGKEIKFLLHFVKESKQDESGMPNNRFLAERTGGTYSTLKVQPAELEDSGVYFCASSQGTATYTIYFGEGSWLTVV.

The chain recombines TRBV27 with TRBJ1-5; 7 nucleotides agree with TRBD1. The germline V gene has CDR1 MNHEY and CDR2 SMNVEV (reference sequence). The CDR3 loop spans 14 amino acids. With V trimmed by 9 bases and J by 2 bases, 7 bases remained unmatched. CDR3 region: CASGRQGGNQPQHF. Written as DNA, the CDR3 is TGTGCCAGTGGAAGACAGGGCGGCAATCAGCCCCAGCATTTT.

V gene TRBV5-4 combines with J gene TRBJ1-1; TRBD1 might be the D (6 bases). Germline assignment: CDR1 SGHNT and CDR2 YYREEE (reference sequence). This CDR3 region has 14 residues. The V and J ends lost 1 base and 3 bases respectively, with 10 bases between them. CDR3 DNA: TGTGCCAGCAGCTTGACTAACAGGGACACTGAAGCTTTCTTT. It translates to CASSLTNRDTEAFF. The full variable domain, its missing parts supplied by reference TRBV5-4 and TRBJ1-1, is ETGVTQSPTHLIKTRGQQVTLRCSSQSGHNTVSWYQQALGQGPQFIFQYYREEENGRGNFPPRFSGLQFPNYSSELNVNALELDDSALYLCASSLTNRDTEAFFGQGTRLTVV.

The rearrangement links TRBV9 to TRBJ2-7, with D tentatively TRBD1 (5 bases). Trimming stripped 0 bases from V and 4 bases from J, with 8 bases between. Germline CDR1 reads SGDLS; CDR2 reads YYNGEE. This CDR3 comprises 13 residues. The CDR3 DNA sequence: TGTGCCAGCAGCGTAGCTCCAGGGTACGAGCAGTACTTC. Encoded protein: CASSVAPGYEQYF.